This T cell receptor beta chain was obtained from a study of regulatory T cells in long-lasting Graves disease. The CDR3 is 15 amino acids. Germline V lookup: CDR1 SEHNR, CDR2 FQNEAQ (reference sequence). Of note for this clonotype: Relative to the germline gene, one junction end is altered; a read error may explain this.

As to time point: newly diagnosed GD, antithyroid drugs for less than 3 months. There was RNA extracted from PBMCs, and the TCR library was made from it. Arm-PCR of CDR3 regions and iRepertoire HTBI primers were used to build TCR beta libraries. TCRdb used MiXCR to reprocess the multiplex PCR reads, holding one entry per CDR3 protein. The profile shows hundreds of thousands of distinct CDR3 sequences, about 16% of them singletons. Separately, the same data were catalogued under a study of T cells in Graves' hyperthyroidism and ophthalmopathy.

The chain links TRBV7-9 to TRBJ2-2; weak D call: TRBD2 (5 bases). The sequencing here drew on peripheral blood mononuclear cells (PBMCs), taken at new diagnosis, from a patient treated with antithyroid drugs. The receptor's source is a middle-aged woman with Graves disease. The CDR3 sequence is CVSSLGLARAGELFF. Written as DNA, the CDR3 is TGTGTCAGCAGCTTAGGTCTAGCCCGCGCCGGGGAGCTGTTTTTT.